This record looks at one TCR beta chain sequence and its context. The target antigen is unknown. This table comes from immunoSEQ multiplex PCR, and its TCRdb copy is limited to in-frame clones, with some not included. Here the sample spans 40,000 to 60,000 clones, 74% being singletons. It was after approximately 11 days of culture that CD4+ T cells were isolated. The individual was infected with SARS-CoV-2 between March and December 2020, as confirmed by PCR. CDR1 is DFQATT, CDR2 SNEGSKA, per germline (reference sequence). With 4 bases removed from V and 7 bases from J, the gap between germline ends came to 5 bases. CDR3 length: 10 residues. The sample comes from a study of vaccination effects on CD4 cells after COVID-19. Study context: The participants, recipients of two vaccine doses, got either BNT162b2 or mRNA-1273. Vaccination followed sampling of two convalescent patients by 16 days and one week respectively.

The sample consisted of CD4+ T cells from PBMCs cultured without peptide, taken before COVID-19 vaccination. V is TRBV20-1 and J is TRBJ2-1; D gene ambiguous. This sequence was found in a human donor who had a prior SARS-CoV-2 infection. The CDR3 nucleotides are TGCAGTGCTATTAGGAATGAGCAGTTCTTC. Translation: CSAIRNEQFF.